These 3 T cell receptor beta chains were sequenced from one sample in a study of blood T cell repertoires in COVID-19. Repertoires were generated with immunoSEQ multiplex PCR, while TCRdb's copy carries only in-frame clones and drops some. The sample includes approximately 310,000 clones, about nine tenths of them seen just once. The source material was PBMCs or T cells enriched from blood (not recorded which). The receptors stem from a man aged 60 to 75 who had recovered from COVID-19.

This rearrangement joins TRBV6-4 to TRBJ1-6, with a possible D match to TRBD1 (6 bases). Germline V gene sequence: CDR1 MRHNA, CDR2 SNTAGT. Trimming pared 3 bases from V and 7 bases from J, leaving 13 bases between. This CDR3 spans 15 amino acids. CDR3 DNA: TGTGCCAGCAGTGAGACTGGGGGGGCCAATTCACCCCTCCACTTT. This codes for CASSETGGANSPLHF.

V and J are TRBV5-6 and TRBJ1-2; no reliable D call. The length of the CDR3 is 11 residues. The V gene lost 6 bases and the J gene lost 6 bases, with 9 bases spanning the gap. Germline loops: CDR1 SGHDT, CDR2 YYEEEE. This chain's CDR3 is CASTRSDGYTF. CDR3 coding DNA: TGTGCCAGCACCCGTTCGGATGGCTACACCTTC.

The chain carries TRBV6-2 or TRBV6-3 and TRBJ2-1, with D tentatively TRBD2 (5 bases). Germline loops: CDR1 MNHEY, CDR2 SVGEGT. The CDR3 runs 15 residues. Deletions cut 6 bases from V and 0 bases from J, with 12 bases between. This CDR3 reads CASRPITSSYNEQFF. The CDR3 bases are TGTGCCAGCAGACCTATTACTAGCTCCTACAATGAGCAGTTCTTC.